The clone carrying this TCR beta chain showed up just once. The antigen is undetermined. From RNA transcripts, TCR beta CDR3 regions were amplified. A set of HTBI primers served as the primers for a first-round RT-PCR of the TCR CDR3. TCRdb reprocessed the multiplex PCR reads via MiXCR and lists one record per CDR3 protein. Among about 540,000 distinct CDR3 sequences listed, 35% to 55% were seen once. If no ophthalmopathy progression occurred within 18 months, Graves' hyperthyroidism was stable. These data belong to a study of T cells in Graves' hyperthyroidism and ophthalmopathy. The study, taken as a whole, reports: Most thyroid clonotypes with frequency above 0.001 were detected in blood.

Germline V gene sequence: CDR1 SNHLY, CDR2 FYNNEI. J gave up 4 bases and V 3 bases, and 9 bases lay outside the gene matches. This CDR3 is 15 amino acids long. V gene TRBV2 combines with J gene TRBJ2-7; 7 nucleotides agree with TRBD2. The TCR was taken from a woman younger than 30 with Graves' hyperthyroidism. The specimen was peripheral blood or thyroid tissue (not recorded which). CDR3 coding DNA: TGTGCCAGCAGTGAGGTTTCGACGCGGGAGTACGAGCAGTACTTC. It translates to CASSEVSTREYEQYF.